This T cell receptor (beta chain) emerged from a study of response to subunit inactivated influenza vaccine. Overall study results and limits: Each seasonal flu vaccination may recruit only limited new T cells, authors suggested.

CDR3 size: 15 residues. The V gene lost 7 bases and the J gene lost 5 bases, with 17 bases spanning the gap. With regard to this clonotype: Its target is unknown.

MiXCR, applied by TCRdb to the RT-PCR reads, yields one record per CDR3 protein. The profile shows hundreds of thousands of distinct CDR3 sequences, approximately 18% of them singletons. The starting material was PBMCs from blood, obtained approximately 5 days after vaccination. The clonotype comes from a man aged 50 to 60 who received an inactivated influenza vaccine. This chain links TRBV12-3 or TRBV12-4 with TRBJ1-4; TRBD1 might be the D (6 bases). The CDR3: CASNPQGLENEKLFF. The CDR3 region has the DNA TGTGCCAGCAACCCCCAGGGGTTGGAAAATGAAAAACTGTTTTTT.